A single sample gave rise to the 29 T cell receptor beta chains below, sequenced in a study of cytomegalovirus exposure and HLA in healthy donors. The PCR contained 60 Vbeta and 13 Jbeta primers. Produced via immunoSEQ multiplex PCR; TCRdb's table is partial and in-frame only. Of approximately 150,000 clones listed, about 80% were seen once; the top ten hold 1.3%. Sequencing was carried out using PBMCs. The receptors derive from a man aged 25-45 years in good health and CMV-seronegative.

The chain joins TRBV19 to TRBJ2-1; D unresolved. This CDR3 comprises 14 residues. V lost 4 bases and J lost 7, with 14 bases in between. Germline values: CDR1 LNHDA, CDR2 SQIVND (reference sequence). The CDR3 DNA follows: TGTGCCAGTAGTACAGCAGGTTTCTGGAATGAGCAGTTCTTC. Its protein is CASSTAGFWNEQFF.

J is TRBJ2-3 and V is TRBV4-1, with TRBD2 matching over 9 bases. The CDR3 runs to 18 residues. The trim removed 4 bases at V and 2 bases at J, leaving 13 bases unmatched. Germline-derived CDR1 and CDR2 are MGHRA and YSYEKL. As DNA, the CDR3 is TGCGCCAGCAGCCCCGAAGGACTAGCGCCCAAATACACAGATACGCAGTATTTT. Its protein is CASSPEGLAPKYTDTQYF.

This clone showed up just a few times. The rearrangement joins TRBV7-9 to TRBJ1-4; no clear D gene. The V gene lost 4 bases and the J gene lost 6 bases, with 15 bases spanning the gap. Germline values: CDR1 SEHNR, CDR2 FQNEAQ (reference sequence). The CDR3 runs 15 residues. CDR3 bases: TGTGCCAGCAGCTCGCTCCCAATGGGAGATGAAAAACTGTTTTTT. It specifies CASSSLPMGDEKLFF. The whole variable domain, remainder taken from reference TRBV7-9 and TRBJ1-4, is DTGVSQNPRHKITKRGQNVTFRCDPISEHNRLYWYRQTLGQGPEFLTYFQNEAQLEKSRLLSDRFSAERPKGSFSTLEIQRTEQGDSAMYLCASSSLPMGDEKLFFGSGTQLSVL.

This clone has just a few counts. The rearrangement links TRBV5-1 to TRBJ2-7; 7 positions match TRBD1. The CDR3 has 14 amino acids. The J segment lost 2 bases and the V segment lost 5 bases, leaving 7 bases of the junction unmatched. In germline, CDR1 is SGHRS, CDR2 YFSETQ. The CDR3, as DNA: TGCGCCAGCAGAAGGGACAGCGCAGCCTACGAGCAGTACTTC. Its protein is CASRRDSAAYEQYF. The variable domain in full, completed from reference TRBV5-1 and TRBJ2-7, reads KAGVTQTPRYLIKTRGQQVTLSCSPISGHRSVSWYQQTPGQGLQFLFEYFSETQRNKGNFPGRFSGRQFSNSRSEMNVSTLELGDSALYLCASRRDSAAYEQYFGPGTRLTVT.

The chain joins TRBV7-2 to TRBJ2-7, with 16 bases aligning to TRBD2. From germline, CDR1 is SGHTA and CDR2 FQGNSA. V dropped 5 bases and J dropped 2; count of bases not matched to a gene: 3. This CDR3 has 16 amino acids. The CDR3 region is CASSGGTSGGAYEQYF. The CDR3 coding sequence is TGTGCCAGCAGCGGTGGGACTAGCGGGGGGGCCTACGAGCAGTACTTC.

This clone was observed once. The V and J genes are TRBV21-1 and TRBJ2-3; the D call TRBD2 from the table was never checked on the DNA. TRBV21-1 counts as a pseudogene. This CDR3 is built from 21 residues. CDR3 in amino acids: CASSERQDTLGTSGRSDTQYF. Here the CDR3 DNA reads TGTGCCAGCAGCGAAAGGCAGGATACCCTTGGGACTAGCGGGAGGTCAGATACGCAGTATTTT.

This clone came up once. The V call is TRBV2, the J call TRBJ2-7, with D possibly being TRBD1 (6 bases). Germline V gene sequence: CDR1 SNHLY, CDR2 FYNNEI. V gave up 0 bases and J gave up 4 bases, with 13 bases separating them. The CDR3 totals 15 residues. CDR3 in amino acids: CASSEAQGYNYEQYF. CDR3 nucleotides: TGTGCCAGCAGTGAAGCCCAGGGGTATAATTACGAGCAGTACTTC.

The chain is built from TRBV4-3 and TRBJ2-6; the D is unclear. This CDR3 is built from 17 residues. V was trimmed by 0 bases and J by 4 bases, leaving 13 bases between them. The germline V gene has CDR1 LGHNA and CDR2 YSLEER. CDR3 residues: CASSQESPRWGANVLTF. CDR3 DNA sequence: TGCGCCAGCAGCCAAGAATCGCCTAGATGGGGGGCCAACGTCCTGACTTTC.

V and J are TRBV14 and TRBJ1-4; D is perhaps TRBD1 (6 bases). Trimming shortened V by 5 bases and J by 7 bases, and 17 bases separated the two germline ends. The germline gives CDR1 SGHDN, CDR2 FVKESK. This CDR3 has 15 amino acids. The CDR3: CASSTWTVGSEKLFF. The CDR3 DNA is TGTGCCAGCAGCACGTGGACAGTAGGATCTGAAAAACTGTTTTTT.

The chain joins TRBV5-1 to TRBJ2-3; 8 bases align to TRBD2. This CDR3 is 16 amino acids long. The germline V gene encodes CDR1 SGHRS and CDR2 YFSETQ. V was pared by 4 bases and J by 3 bases, with 10 bases of the junction left unmatched. CDR3 residues: CASSPILAEITDTQYF. The CDR3 DNA reads as TGCGCCAGCAGCCCGATACTAGCGGAGATAACAGATACGCAGTATTTT.

CDR3 DNA: TGCGCCAGCAGCTATGACGGACAGAGCTCCTACGAGCAGTACTTC. Amino acids: CASSYDGQSSYEQYF. The chain couples TRBV4-1 to TRBJ2-7; possibly TRBD1 for D (6 bases). This CDR3 is 15 amino acids long. V lost 5 bases, J lost 0 bases, and 14 bases lay in between. Germline loops: CDR1 MGHRA, CDR2 YSYEKL.

CDR3 nucleotides: TGTGCCAGCAGCCAAGATCAACGGTCCGAGCAGTACTTC. Translation gives CASSQDQRSEQYF. V usage is TRBV14 and J usage is TRBJ2-7, with unresolved D. The CDR3 sequence is 13 residues long. CDR1 SGHDN and CDR2 FVKESK come from the germline V gene. Trimming took off 0 bases at V and 6 bases at J, with 9 bases between the two ends.

The gene calls are TRBV28 and TRBJ2-7; unclear D gene. The germline V gene encodes CDR1 MDHEN and CDR2 SYDVKM. This CDR3 has 12 residues. Between the trimmed V and J ends, which lost 8 bases and 0 bases, there was a span of 8 bases. The DNA of the CDR3 is TGTGCCAGCGGCGGCAACTCCTACGAGCAGTACTTC. Translated, it gives CASGGNSYEQYF. The full variable domain, with the rest looked up from reference TRBV28 and TRBJ2-7, is DVKVTQSSRYLVKRTGEKVFLECVQDMDHENMFWYRQDPGLGLRLIYFSYDVKMKEKGDIPEGYSVSREKKERFSLILESASTNQTSMYLCASGGNSYEQYFGPGTRLTVT.

The rearrangement links TRBV28 to TRBJ1-2, with D unclear. Germline V lookup: CDR1 MDHEN, CDR2 SYDVKM. This CDR3 comprises 11 residues. Trimming left V 10 bases short and J 3 bases short, with 9 bases between. CDR3: CAINVDYGYTF. CDR3 coding DNA: TGTGCCATCAATGTTGACTATGGCTACACCTTC.

J is TRBJ2-1 and V is TRBV10-3; tentative D call: TRBD2 (6 bases). V lost 2 bases and J 8 bases, leaving 10 bases between the germline ends. Germline V gene data show CDR1 as ENHRY and CDR2 as SYGVKD. This CDR3 has 13 residues. CDR3 amino acids: CAISENGSHEQFF. CDR3 DNA: TGTGCCATCAGTGAGAACGGGAGTCATGAGCAGTTCTTC.

V is TRBV18 and J is TRBJ2-7, with 9 bases aligning to TRBD2. The junction had 6 bases not matched to a gene; V was cut back by 2 bases and J by 1 base. CDR1 and CDR2 (germline): KGHSH, LQKENI. The CDR3 has 16 amino acids. The DNA of the CDR3 is TGTGCCAGCTCACCATGGGGAGCGGGAGGTTCCTACGAGCAGTACTTC. It is translated as CASSPWGAGGSYEQYF.

The chain joins TRBV5-1 to TRBJ2-7, with D possibly being TRBD1 (6 bases). Looked up from germline, CDR1 is SGHRS and CDR2 is YFSETQ. The V and J ends lost 3 bases and 3 bases respectively, with 13 bases between them. The CDR3 extends over 14 amino acids. The chain's CDR3 is CASSSPGQSYEQYF. CDR3 in DNA: TGCGCCAGCAGCTCGCCGGGACAAAGCTACGAGCAGTACTTC.

The chain combines TRBV4-2 with TRBJ1-5; D is possibly TRBD1 (5 bases). The V gene's germline CDR1 is LGHNA and CDR2 YNFKEQ. This CDR3 has 16 residues. V gave up 4 bases and J gave up 0 bases, with 13 bases separating them. This CDR3 is CASSLITTDSNQPQHF. In DNA form, the CDR3 reads TGTGCCAGCAGCCTCATAACGACAGATAGCAATCAGCCCCAGCATTTT.

This chain connects TRBV7-8 to TRBJ2-1; 9 bases agree with TRBD1. The CDR3 has 19 residues. V lost 0 bases, J lost 0 bases, and 9 bases stayed unmatched. Germline CDR1 is SGHVS and CDR2 is FQNEAQ. This chain's CDR3 is CASSLATPDRGYSYNEQFF. For the CDR3, the DNA is TGTGCCAGCAGCTTAGCTACCCCGGACAGGGGATACTCCTACAATGAGCAGTTCTTC.

The rearrangement uses TRBV7-9 and TRBJ2-7; TRBD2 matches 9 bases. The junction had 7 bases not matched to a gene; V was cut back by 5 bases and J by 2 bases. The CDR3 is 15 amino acids. Germline lookup yields CDR1 SEHNR and CDR2 FQNEAQ (reference sequence). The CDR3 reads CASSRERGATYEQYF. The CDR3 coding sequence is TGTGCCAGCAGCCGCGAGCGGGGGGCAACCTACGAGCAGTACTTC.

The chain uses TRBV21-1 and TRBJ2-1; whether TRBD1, the table's D call, matches the DNA was not checked. TRBV21-1 is flagged as a pseudogene. CDR3 length: 16 amino acids. CDR3 DNA: TGTGCCAGCAGCAAAGAGGGACAGGGGAGTAGCAATGAGCAGTTCTTC. This sequence encodes CASSKEGQGSSNEQFF.

The chain is built from TRBV29-1 and TRBJ2-7; possible D gene TRBD1, 6 bases. V gave up 3 bases and J gave up 6 bases, with 21 bases separating them. There are 15 residues in the CDR3. Looked up from germline, CDR1 is SQVTM and CDR2 is ANQGSEA. CDR3 in amino acids: CSVEDSSAPKGEQYF. For the CDR3, the DNA is TGCAGCGTTGAGGACAGCTCCGCACCTAAGGGCGAGCAGTACTTC.

This rearrangement joins TRBV4-3 to TRBJ2-2; no clear D gene. Germline-derived CDR1 and CDR2 are LGHNA and YSLEER. V was pared by 0 bases and J by 0 bases, with 20 bases between. The CDR3 contains 20 residues. The CDR3 sequence: CASSQEISRFGSPNTGELFF. The CDR3 nucleotides are TGCGCCAGCAGCCAAGAAATTTCTCGGTTCGGGTCCCCGAACACCGGGGAGCTGTTTTTT.

This clone was seen once. This rearrangement joins TRBV28 to TRBJ2-3; no clear D. The germline V gene has CDR1 MDHEN and CDR2 SYDVKM. Trimming left V 2 bases short and J 8 bases short, with 11 bases between. The CDR3 spans 13 residues. CDR3 nucleotides: TGTGCCAGCAGTTTACCCGGCCCGGGTACGCAGTATTTT. Translation: CASSLPGPGTQYF.

This rearrangement joins TRBV5-1 to TRBJ2-7; D is unresolved. CDR1 SGHRS and CDR2 YFSETQ come from the germline V gene. V was pared by 1 base and J by 2 bases, with 7 bases between. This CDR3 contains 13 residues. CDR3 region: CASSLNSPYEQYF. In nucleotides, the CDR3 is TGCGCCAGCAGCTTGAACAGCCCCTACGAGCAGTACTTC. Together with reference TRBV5-1 and TRBJ2-7, the CDR3 gives the full variable domain: KAGVTQTPRYLIKTRGQQVTLSCSPISGHRSVSWYQQTPGQGLQFLFEYFSETQRNKGNFPGRFSGRQFSNSRSEMNVSTLELGDSALYLCASSLNSPYEQYFGPGTRLTVT.

The chain joins TRBV28 to TRBJ1-5; tentatively, D is TRBD1 (5 bases). The CDR3 contains 14 residues. Trimming took off 3 bases at V and 6 bases at J, with 12 bases between the two ends. The germline gives CDR1 MDHEN, CDR2 SYDVKM. The CDR3 DNA reads TGTGCCAGCAGTTTTGTGCAGGGCGGTCAGCCCCAGCATTTT. Protein sequence: CASSFVQGGQPQHF.

This clone was counted between two and nine times. The rearrangement uses TRBV5-6 and TRBJ1-5, with TRBD1 identical over 7 bases. After removal of 4 bases from V and 7 bases from J, the junction contained 11 bases not matched to a gene. The germline V gene encodes CDR1 SGHDT and CDR2 YYEEEE. This CDR3 has 15 residues. The CDR3 coding sequence is TGTGCCAGCAGCCCGGCAGGCACAGGGGCGCAGCCCCAGCATTTT. Its protein product is CASSPAGTGAQPQHF. Variable domain in full (rest from reference TRBV5-6 and TRBJ1-5): DAGVTQSPTHLIKTRGQQVTLRCSPKSGHDTVSWYQQALGQGPQFIFQYYEEEERQRGNFPDRFSGHQFPNYSSELNVNALLLGDSALYLCASSPAGTGAQPQHFGDGTRLSIL.

V usage is TRBV9 and J usage is TRBJ2-2; maybe TRBD1 (5 bases). V lost 0 bases, J lost 4 bases, and 13 bases lay in between. The germline V gene has CDR1 SGDLS and CDR2 YYNGEE. The CDR3 consists of 16 residues. In DNA, the CDR3 is TGTGCCAGCAGCGTAGCTGTGGGGCGAGGCACCGGGGAGCTGTTTTTT. It yields the protein CASSVAVGRGTGELFF.

This clone was detected once. J is TRBJ1-2 and V is TRBV27; TRBD1 matches at 12 bases. The CDR3 totals 15 residues. CDR1 is MNHEY, CDR2 SMNVEV, per germline (reference sequence). V shed 6 bases and J 4 bases; nucleotides not matched to a gene: 6. DNA for the CDR3: TGTGCCAGCAGCCCCGGGACAGGGGGCTTCTATGGCTACACCTTC. Its translation: CASSPGTGGFYGYTF.